This T cell receptor (beta chain) was observed in a study of T cells after somatic rescue of genetic block. Method: immunoSEQ multiplex PCR; TCRdb's copy keeps in-frame clones and lacks some. The sample gives approximately 78,000 clones, roughly 93% of which show up once; roughly 2.8% is in the top ten. The specimen was peripheral blood mononuclear cells (PBMCs). The clonotype was recovered from a man aged 30-40 years.

In DNA form, the CDR3 reads TGTGCCTGGAGTGTTGGAGCAGGGAAAACCGGGGAGCTGTTTTTT. This encodes CAWSVGAGKTGELFF. The chain uses TRBV30 and TRBJ2-2; D is perhaps TRBD1 (5 bases). CDR1 is GTSNPN, CDR2 SVGIG, per germline (reference sequence). The CDR3 is 15 amino acids. V was pared by 0 bases and J by 5 bases, with 13 bases between.